The present TCR beta chain was sequenced within a study of T cells after yellow fever vaccination. Study background: Where fractions had low cell numbers, libraries were prepared from them with the SMART-Seq v4 Ultra Low Input RNA kit.

In its sample, this clonotype was seen a few times. One entry per CDR3 protein results from TCRdb running MiXCR on the 5' RACE reads. The data show approximately 96,000 distinct CDR3 sequences, 7.5% to 10% seen once. The CDR3 is 15 amino acids. Per the germline V gene, CDR1 is SGHTA and CDR2 is FQGTGA. V dropped 2 bases and J dropped 6; count of bases not matched to a gene: 3. The study, taken as a whole, reports: Weaker, the secondary response peaked sooner, at day 5 versus 15.

This chain connects TRBV7-3 to TRBJ2-2; 10 nucleotides align to TRBD1. The sample in question was CD8+ T cells not binding an NS4B(214-222) dextramer, sorted from PBMCs, obtained about 2 weeks after the first yellow fever vaccination. The clonotype originates from a man younger than 30 who received the YFV17D yellow fever vaccine. CDR3: CASSLGTGVSGELFF. CDR3 nucleotide sequence: TGTGCCAGCAGCTTAGGGACAGGGGTCTCCGGGGAGCTGTTTTTT. The whole variable domain, remainder taken from reference TRBV7-3 and TRBJ2-2, is GAGVSQTPSNKVTEKGKYVELRCDPISGHTALYWYRQSLGQGPEFLIYFQGTGAADDSGLPNDRFFAVRPEGSVSTLKIQRTERGDSAVYLCASSLGTGVSGELFFGEGSRLTVL.